A single sample gave rise to the 22 T cell receptor beta chains below, sequenced in a study of T-cell reconstitution after alpha-beta-depleted transplantation in children. Unique molecular identifiers featured in how the TCRbeta library was prepared. TCRdb ran MiXCR on the PCR reads and lists one entry per CDR3 protein. The table has 450,000 to 600,000 distinct CDR3 sequences, under 12% seen once; the top ten hold roughly 2.1%. This material consisted of PBMCs, taken before TCRalphabeta/CD19-depleted stem cell transplant. All receptors derive from a child younger than 10 with inherited bone marrow failure, due to receive a stem cell transplant.

This clonotype showed up many times. The chain is built from TRBV4-3 and TRBJ1-6; 7 positions match TRBD1. J gave up 10 bases and V 1 base, and 10 bases lay outside the gene matches. The V gene's germline CDR1 is LGHNA and CDR2 YSLEER. The CDR3 runs to 16 residues. CDR3 in amino acids: CASSQVRGGRESPLHF. In DNA, the CDR3 is TGCGCCAGCAGCCAAGTCAGGGGGGGTAGAGAATCACCCCTCCACTTT.

Ten or more counts support this clonotype. In nucleotides, the CDR3 is TGCGCCAGCAGCCGAAATCAGGGGCGAAATGAAAAACTGTTTTTT. Amino acids: CASSRNQGRNEKLFF. The V and J genes are TRBV4-1 and TRBJ1-4; weak D call: TRBD1 (6 bases). CDR3 length: 15 amino acids. V was clipped by 4 bases and J by 5 bases, with 14 bases between them. In germline, CDR1 is MGHRA, CDR2 YSYEKL.

The table lists this clonotype with many counts. The rearrangement uses TRBV5-6 and TRBJ2-2; no clear D gene. Germline CDR1 and CDR2: SGHDT and YYEEEE. V lost 4 bases to trimming and J lost 0 bases, with 13 bases between them. The length of the CDR3 is 16 residues. The CDR3 here is CASSRPGRTNTGELFF. The DNA of the CDR3 is TGTGCCAGCAGCCGACCCGGACGGACGAACACCGGGGAGCTGTTTTTT.

This clonotype was seen ten or more times. The rearrangement uses TRBV4-3 and TRBJ1-5, with no clear D. Germline CDR1 is LGHNA and CDR2 is YSLEER. The ends were cut back, 0 bases at V and 4 bases at J, with 7 bases in the middle. The CDR3 is 14 amino acids. As DNA, the CDR3 is TGCGCCAGCAGCCAAGATCGGGTTAATCAGCCCCAGCATTTT. As protein: CASSQDRVNQPQHF.

This clonotype appeared many times. The chain recombines TRBV29-1 with TRBJ2-1, with D possibly being TRBD1 or TRBD2 (5 bases each). Germline lookup yields CDR1 SQVTM and CDR2 ANQGSEA. The V and J ends lost 7 bases and 7 bases respectively, with 14 bases between them. This CDR3 comprises 12 residues. The CDR3 DNA follows: TGCAGCGGAAGGGGACCGTGGAATGAGCAGTTCTTC. Amino acids: CSGRGPWNEQFF.

This clonotype was counted ten times or more. The V gene is TRBV20-1, the J gene TRBJ2-5; D remains unclear. CDR3 length equals 12 residues. The V gene lost 3 bases and the J gene lost 2 bases, with 7 bases spanning the gap. The germline V gene encodes CDR1 DFQATT and CDR2 SNEGSKA (reference sequence). The CDR3 reads CSASNLQETQYF. DNA for the CDR3: TGCAGTGCTAGCAACCTACAAGAGACCCAGTACTTC.

This clonotype has at least ten counts. The J gene is TRBJ2-6, the V gene TRBV11-1, with 7 bases aligning to TRBD1. The V segment lost 5 bases and the J segment 0 bases; nucleotides outside the gene matches: 10. Germline V lookup: CDR1 SGHAT, CDR2 FQDESV (reference sequence). CDR3 length: 18 amino acids. The CDR3 region is CASSIGQASRSGANVLTF. DNA of the CDR3: TGTGCCAGCAGCATTGGACAGGCTTCCCGCTCTGGGGCCAACGTCCTGACTTTC.

This clonotype was recorded at least ten times. CDR3 loop: CASSFLLFGGILYF. CDR3 in DNA: TGTGCCAGCAGTTTCTTACTATTTGGGGGCATTCTGTACTTC. This chain joins TRBV12-3 or TRBV12-4 and TRBJ2-7, with D possibly TRBD1 on 6 matching bases. The CDR3 consists of 14 residues. Trimming removed 3 bases from V and 12 bases from J, with 21 bases in between.

J is TRBJ1-1 and V is TRBV27; 7 nucleotides agree with TRBD1. The CDR3 is 15 amino acids. J lost 8 bases, V lost 4 bases, and 13 bases had no gene match. CDR1 and CDR2 from the germline V gene are MNHEY and SMNVEV (reference sequence). Here the CDR3 DNA reads TGTGCCAGCAGTTCCGCAACCGACAGGGTTCCCGAAGCTTTCTTT. Translating it yields CASSSATDRVPEAFF.

Ten or more counts support this clonotype. This chain connects TRBV7-8 to TRBJ2-7; D is possibly TRBD1 (6 bases). This CDR3 spans 12 amino acids. Trimming pared 8 bases from V and 4 bases from J, leaving 12 bases between. Germline-derived CDR1 and CDR2 are SGHVS and FQNEAQ. CDR3 sequence reads: CASGERGYEQYF. As DNA, the CDR3 is TGTGCCAGCGGGGAGAGGGGGTACGAGCAGTACTTC.

This sequence joins TRBV5-5 and TRBJ2-5; weak D call: TRBD1 (6 bases). V was pared by 0 bases and J by 0 bases, with 9 bases between. This CDR3 has 15 residues. The germline V gene has CDR1 SGHKS and CDR2 YYEKEE (reference sequence). Written as DNA, the CDR3 is TGTGCCAGCAGCTTGGGTTGGACAGACCAAGAGACCCAGTACTTC. Translation: CASSLGWTDQETQYF.

This clonotype was seen at least ten times. V gene TRBV11-2 combines with J gene TRBJ2-5; 8 positions match TRBD2. This CDR3 region has 14 residues. From germline, CDR1 is SGHAT and CDR2 FQNNGV. With V trimmed by 5 bases and J by 4 bases, 6 bases remained unmatched. This chain's CDR3 is CASSPLAGRETQYF. Written as DNA, the CDR3 is TGTGCCAGCAGCCCTTTAGCGGGAAGAGAGACCCAGTACTTC.

This clonotype was seen many times. This chain uses TRBV20-1 with TRBJ2-5, with a tentative D call TRBD1 (6 bases). CDR1 and CDR2 (germline): DFQATT, SNEGSKA (reference sequence). Deletions cut 5 bases from V and 5 bases from J, with 18 bases between. This CDR3 contains 14 residues. Written as DNA, the CDR3 is TGCAGTGCTGGACCCCTTGGGGGCGGGGAGACCCAGTACTTC. The encoded protein is CSAGPLGGGETQYF.

This clonotype came up many times. The chain carries TRBV20-1 and TRBJ2-1; possibly TRBD2 for D (6 bases). The CDR3 runs 15 residues. The germline gives CDR1 DFQATT, CDR2 SNEGSKA (reference sequence). Trimming removed 0 bases at V and 0 bases at J, with 9 bases between. The CDR3 sequence: CSARDRRGSYNEQFF. In nucleotides, the CDR3 is TGCAGTGCTAGAGATCGGCGGGGCTCCTACAATGAGCAGTTCTTC.

This clonotype was seen at least ten times. The chain is built from TRBV12-3 or TRBV12-4 and TRBJ2-7; 10 positions match TRBD1. There are 14 residues in the CDR3. With 10 bases clipped from V and 5 bases from J, the junction kept 11 bases outside the gene matches. The CDR3 sequence: CATGGGTGDHEQYF. As DNA, the CDR3 is TGTGCCACCGGAGGGGGGACAGGGGACCACGAGCAGTACTTC.

This clonotype was seen ten or more times. The chain couples TRBV10-3 to TRBJ2-7, with D tentatively TRBD2 (6 bases). Trimming removed 0 bases at V and 3 bases at J, with 9 bases between. Germline V CDR1 and CDR2: ENHRY, SYGVKD. The length of the CDR3 is 14 residues. The CDR3 nucleotides are TGTGCCATCAGTGAGTCTGGGGGGATCTACGAGCAGTACTTC. Its protein product is CAISESGGIYEQYF.

This clonotype was seen many times. This chain connects TRBV6-1 to TRBJ2-1; 10 nucleotides match TRBD2. CDR1 is MNHNS and CDR2 is SASEGT in the germline V gene. The length of the CDR3 is 15 residues. V was clipped by 5 bases and J by 2 bases; unmatched bases: 3. The CDR3 nucleotides read TGTGCCAGCAGTACACTAGCGGGGACCTACAATGAGCAGTTCTTC. Translating it yields CASSTLAGTYNEQFF.

There are many counts of this clonotype. V gene TRBV5-4 combines with J gene TRBJ1-2; 8 positions agree with TRBD1. CDR1 SGHNT and CDR2 YYREEE come from the germline V gene (reference sequence). V dropped 2 bases and J dropped 6; count of bases not matched to a gene: 3. The length of the CDR3 is 13 residues. The CDR3 loop reads CASSFEQGDGYTF. CDR3 DNA: TGTGCCAGCAGCTTTGAACAGGGGGATGGCTACACCTTC.

Points on this clonotype: At one end the junction does not follow the germline gene, possibly because of a read error. This chain joins TRBV11-1 and TRBJ2-7; D may be TRBD1 (6 bases). Germline values: CDR1 SGHAT, CDR2 FQDESV (reference sequence). The CDR3 is 19 residues long. The CDR3 DNA reads TGTGCCAGCAGCTTAGATGTGAGGGGGAGCAGAGGTCTCCCTTGGGAGCAGTGCTTC. It specifies CASSLDVRGSRGLPWEQCF.

This clonotype was seen many times. The V and J genes are TRBV5-6 and TRBJ2-3, with 12 positions matching TRBD2. The junction had 10 bases not matched to a gene; V was cut back by 0 bases and J by 2 bases. Germline assignment: CDR1 SGHDT and CDR2 YYEEEE. The length of the CDR3 is 19 residues. The CDR3 coding sequence is TGTGCCAGCAGCTTGGGTTGGACTAGCGGGACCAGAACCACAGATACGCAGTATTTT. Translated: CASSLGWTSGTRTTDTQYF.

There are a few counts of this clonotype. The gene calls are TRBV5-1 and TRBJ2-2; D possibly corresponds to TRBD1 (6 bases). The CDR3 is made up of 17 amino acids. The V gene's germline CDR1 is SGHRS and CDR2 YFSETQ. Trimming cost V 0 bases and J 1 base, with 13 bases left between them. CDR3 coding DNA: TGCGCCAGCAGCTTGGGTTCTTGGGGGCAGAACACCGGGGAGCTGTTTTTT. This translates into CASSLGSWGQNTGELFF. The whole variable domain, remainder taken from reference TRBV5-1 and TRBJ2-2, is KAGVTQTPRYLIKTRGQQVTLSCSPISGHRSVSWYQQTPGQGLQFLFEYFSETQRNKGNFPGRFSGRQFSNSRSEMNVSTLELGDSALYLCASSLGSWGQNTGELFFGEGSRLTVL.

At least ten counts were recorded for this clonotype. CDR3 loop: CSAPTGGGYNEQFF. The DNA of the CDR3 is TGCAGTGCCCCGACAGGGGGTGGGTACAATGAGCAGTTCTTC. This chain links TRBV20-1 with TRBJ2-1; 9 nucleotides align to TRBD1. The CDR3 is made up of 14 amino acids. V gave up 6 bases and J gave up 4 bases; unmatched junction bases: 7. Per the germline V gene, CDR1 is DFQATT and CDR2 is SNEGSKA (reference sequence).